This T cell receptor (beta chain) was documented in a study of regulatory T cells in long-lasting Graves disease. Overall study context: The term persistent Graves' disease signified upward of 5 years on antithyroid drugs with positive TSH receptor antibodies. Broader study findings: Persistent disease favored TRBV28, TRBJ1-2 and TRBJ2-5. Relative to new patients (around 1,000), persistent patients exhibited greater sharing of public clonotypes (about 3,000).

The time point here: persistent/refractory GD, antithyroid drugs over 5 years with positive TRAb. RNA from PBMCs was the source of the TCR library. V was pared by 1 base and J by 7 bases, with 7 bases of the junction left unmatched. Germline V CDR1 and CDR2: MDHEN, SYDVKM. The CDR3 contains 15 residues. CDR3 regions were amplified by Arm-PCR using iRepertoire HTBI primers to build TCR beta libraries. TCRdb reprocessed the multiplex PCR reads with MiXCR, giving one entry per CDR3 protein. The sample shows around 430,000 distinct CDR3 sequences, around a fifth of them seen only once. This clonotype was picked up many times. The target antigen is unknown.

The sample in question was peripheral blood mononuclear cells (PBMCs), obtained when the disease was refractory, from a patient treated with antithyroid drugs. The receptor's source is a female donor with Graves disease. This chain connects TRBV28 to TRBJ1-2, with TRBD1 matching over 9 bases. CDR3 region: CASSLYWDRDSGYTF. CDR3 DNA sequence: TGTGCCAGCAGTTTATACTGGGACAGGGATTCTGGCTACACCTTC.